The next 7 T cell receptor beta chains were all read from a single sample in a study of OX40 agonist ivuxolimab in advanced cancers. Libraries were prepared by immunoSEQ multiplex PCR; TCRdb keeps only in-frame clonotypes and omits some of them. The sample has 70,000 to 95,000 clones, about 92% seen once. The material sequenced was CD4+ or CD8+ T cells sorted from blood, taken in a trial of the OX40 agonist ivuxolimab. The receptors were gathered from an adult with an advanced solid tumor such as melanoma, head and neck, liver or kidney cancer.

The V gene is TRBV19, the J gene TRBJ2-5; D perhaps matches TRBD1 (5 bases). Germline V gene data show CDR1 as LNHDA and CDR2 as SQIVND (reference sequence). The CDR3 loop spans 18 amino acids. Here the CDR3 DNA reads TGTGCGATTTATTCAGTGCGACAGATCAGGGAAAGGTGGGAGACCCAGTACTTC. The encoded protein is CAIYSVRQIRERWETQYF.

The chain links TRBV5-1 to TRBJ1-1; D uncertain. The V and J ends lost 4 bases and 0 bases respectively, with 13 bases between them. The germline V gene has CDR1 SGHRS and CDR2 YFSETQ. The CDR3 consists of 15 residues. CDR3 sequence reads: CASSLVRGMNTEAFF. CDR3 DNA sequence: TGCGCCAGCAGCCTTGTCCGGGGAATGAACACTGAAGCTTTCTTT.

This chain connects TRBV21-1 to TRBJ2-7. TRBV21-1 is a known pseudogene. The CDR3 extends over 16 amino acids. The CDR3 reads CASSYWHRGRAYEQYF. Written as DNA, the CDR3 is TGTGCCAGCAGCTACTGGCACCGGGGCAGGGCCTACGAGCAGTACTTC.

The chain employs TRBV6-5 and TRBJ2-1; D ambiguous. From germline, CDR1 is MNHEY and CDR2 SVGAGI. The CDR3 length is 15 residues. V was pared by 9 bases and J by 0 bases, with 15 bases between. CDR3 nucleotides: TGTGCCAGTACGCCCAACCCGAGCTCCTACAATGAGCAGTTCTTC. As protein: CASTPNPSSYNEQFF.

This chain uses TRBV11-3 with TRBJ1-2; possible D gene TRBD1, 6 bases. The CDR3 covers 15 residues. V was clipped by 5 bases and J by 4 bases, with 17 bases between them. CDR1 and CDR2 from the germline V gene are SGHNT and YENEEA. The CDR3 sequence: CASSPVDSHIYGYTF. CDR3 in DNA: TGTGCCAGCAGCCCCGTGGACAGCCACATCTATGGCTACACCTTC.

The CDR3 DNA reads TGTGCCAGTAGTACCCCTCGGAGGGCGGGGGAGACCCAGTACTTC. Translation: CASSTPRRAGETQYF. V usage is TRBV19 and J usage is TRBJ2-5; tentative D call: TRBD2 (6 bases). V lost 4 bases and J lost 5, with 17 bases in between. Per the germline V gene, CDR1 is LNHDA and CDR2 is SQIVND (reference sequence). The length of the CDR3 is 15 residues.

The gene calls are TRBV19 and TRBJ1-1, with D perhaps TRBD1 (5 bases). Germline V gives CDR1 LNHDA, CDR2 SQIVND (reference sequence). The CDR3 is 15 residues long. Trimming pared 0 bases from V and 1 base from J, leaving 9 bases between. CDR3 region: CASSIEGGPNTEAFF. DNA for the CDR3: TGTGCCAGTAGTATAGAGGGGGGTCCGAACACTGAAGCTTTCTTT.